This T cell receptor (beta chain) was recovered during a study of T-cell memory formation after mild COVID-19. Study-wide background: Most TCR clusters belonged to a single donor.

Germline CDR1 reads SGHTA; CDR2 reads FQGNSA. V trimming: 5 bases; J trimming: 4 bases; junction bases outside the gene matches: 9. The CDR3 spans 16 residues. Each CDR3 protein gets one entry after TCRdb re-called the 5' RACE reads with MiXCR. This table has 450,000 or so distinct CDR3 sequences, around 20% appearing once. The study, taken as a whole, reports: Cross-reactive memory seemingly joined, as some responding clones were found in pre-infection memory. A second wave expanding day 15 to 37 was CD4+-biased; contracting clones were balanced.

This clonotype was seen a few times. Antigen unknown. Sequencing used PBMCs or a T cell subset sorted from them (not recorded which). The clonotype was recovered from an adult woman who had mild COVID-19 (a few samples of this study predate the infection). Cell type and time point are not known. The J gene is TRBJ2-1, the V gene TRBV7-2; the match to TRBD2 covers 9 bases. The CDR3 loop reads CASSGRLLAGYNEQFF. The CDR3 region has the DNA TGTGCCAGCAGCGGGCGTTTGCTAGCGGGGTACAATGAGCAGTTCTTC.